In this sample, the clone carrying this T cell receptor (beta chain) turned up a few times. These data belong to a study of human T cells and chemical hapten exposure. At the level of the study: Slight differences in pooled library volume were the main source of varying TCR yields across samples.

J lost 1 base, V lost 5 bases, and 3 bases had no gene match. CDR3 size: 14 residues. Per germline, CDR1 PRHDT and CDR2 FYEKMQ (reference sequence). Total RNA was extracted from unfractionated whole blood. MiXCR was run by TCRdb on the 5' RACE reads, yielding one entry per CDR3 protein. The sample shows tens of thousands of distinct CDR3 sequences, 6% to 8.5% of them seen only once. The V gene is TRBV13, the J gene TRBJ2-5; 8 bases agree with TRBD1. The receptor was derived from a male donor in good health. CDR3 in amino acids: CASSRTGSQETQYF. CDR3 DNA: TGTGCCAGCAGCCGGACAGGGTCCCAAGAGACCCAGTACTTC.